These 8 T cell receptor beta chains originate from one sample sequenced in a study of blood T cell repertoires in COVID-19. Clones were sequenced by immunoSEQ multiplex PCR, and TCRdb holds only the in-frame ones, with some missing. The sample includes over 200,000 clones, about nine tenths of them seen just once. Sequencing used peripheral blood. These receptors originate from a man in his fifties or sixties with COVID-19, enrolled during active disease.

In its sample, this clone was seen once. This chain connects TRBV18 to TRBJ1-3, with D possibly TRBD1 on 6 matching bases. The V and J ends lost 3 bases and 1 base respectively, with 13 bases between them. The CDR3 covers 16 residues. Germline assignment: CDR1 KGHSH and CDR2 LQKENI. The CDR3 DNA reads as TGTGCCAGCTCACCGACTACCACAGGGTCTGGAAACACCATATATTTT. Translation gives CASSPTTTGSGNTIYF. The full variable domain, completed using reference TRBV18 and TRBJ1-3, is NAGVMQNPRHLVRRRGQEARLRCSPMKGHSHVYWYRQLPEEGLKFMVYLQKENIIDESGMPKERFSAEFPKEGPSILRIQQVVRGDSAAYFCASSPTTTGSGNTIYFGEGSWLTVV.

V gene TRBV9 combines with J gene TRBJ1-5; D is undetermined. V was trimmed by 0 bases and J by 0 bases, leaving 7 bases between them. The CDR3 consists of 15 residues. Germline CDR1 SGDLS, CDR2 YYNGEE. The CDR3 loop is CASSVAGNSNQPQHF. The CDR3 DNA is TGTGCCAGCAGCGTAGCCGGGAATAGCAATCAGCCCCAGCATTTT. Full variable domain (rest looked up from reference TRBV9 and TRBJ1-5): DSGVTQTPKHLITATGQRVTLRCSPRSGDLSVYWYQQSLDQGLQFLIQYYNGEERAKGNILERFSAQQFPDLHSELNLSSLELGDSALYFCASSVAGNSNQPQHFGDGTRLSIL.

J is TRBJ1-2 and V is TRBV28, with TRBD1 as a possible D gene (5 bases). The germline V gene encodes CDR1 MDHEN and CDR2 SYDVKM. V was trimmed by 7 bases and J by 0 bases, leaving 12 bases between them. The CDR3 contains 14 residues. The CDR3 sequence is CASTLPQANYGYTF. Here the CDR3 DNA reads TGTGCCAGCACCCTACCACAGGCTAACTATGGCTACACCTTC.

V is TRBV6-6 and J is TRBJ2-2; 9 nucleotides match TRBD2. This CDR3 spans 15 amino acids. With V trimmed by 6 bases and J by 4 bases, 6 bases remained unmatched. CDR1 MNHNY and CDR2 SVGAGI come from the germline V gene (reference sequence). In DNA, the CDR3 is TGTGCCAGCAGGCGCGGGGGGGAGGGCACCGGGGAGCTGTTTTTT. Translation: CASRRGGEGTGELFF.

V is TRBV29-1 and J is TRBJ1-1, with D perhaps TRBD1 (6 bases). Germline lookup yields CDR1 SQVTM and CDR2 ANQGSEA. CDR3 length: 15 amino acids. Trimming removed 6 bases from V and 2 bases from J, with 19 bases in between. CDR3 nucleotides: TGCAGCGTGAATCCGGGACACCAACTTAACACTGAAGCTTTCTTT. It yields the protein CSVNPGHQLNTEAFF.

This chain joins TRBV30 and TRBJ1-2, with a tentative D call TRBD1 (5 bases). Germline lookup yields CDR1 GTSNPN and CDR2 SVGIG (reference sequence). V lost 2 bases and J 5 bases, leaving 15 bases between the germline ends. CDR3 length: 14 residues. The CDR3 coding sequence is TGTGCCTGGAGTTCGACAGCGCCGAGGTATGGCTACACCTTC. It is translated as CAWSSTAPRYGYTF.

The CDR3 reads CASTGTSEVEQYF. CDR3 bases: TGTGCCAGCACAGGGACTAGCGAGGTCGAGCAGTACTTC. V usage is TRBV7-9 and J usage is TRBJ2-7; 10 bases match TRBD2. V gave up 7 bases and J gave up 6 bases; unmatched junction bases: 6. The CDR3 totals 13 residues. Looked up from germline, CDR1 is SEHNR and CDR2 is FQNEAQ (reference sequence).

The chain is built from TRBV15 and TRBJ1-6; TRBD1 might be the D (6 bases). Trimming pared 6 bases from V and 6 bases from J, leaving 9 bases between. Germline V CDR1 and CDR2: LNHNV, YYDKDF (reference sequence). The CDR3 consists of 13 residues. The CDR3 is CATRQGPNSPLHF. The DNA of the CDR3 is TGTGCCACCAGACAGGGACCTAATTCACCCCTCCACTTT.